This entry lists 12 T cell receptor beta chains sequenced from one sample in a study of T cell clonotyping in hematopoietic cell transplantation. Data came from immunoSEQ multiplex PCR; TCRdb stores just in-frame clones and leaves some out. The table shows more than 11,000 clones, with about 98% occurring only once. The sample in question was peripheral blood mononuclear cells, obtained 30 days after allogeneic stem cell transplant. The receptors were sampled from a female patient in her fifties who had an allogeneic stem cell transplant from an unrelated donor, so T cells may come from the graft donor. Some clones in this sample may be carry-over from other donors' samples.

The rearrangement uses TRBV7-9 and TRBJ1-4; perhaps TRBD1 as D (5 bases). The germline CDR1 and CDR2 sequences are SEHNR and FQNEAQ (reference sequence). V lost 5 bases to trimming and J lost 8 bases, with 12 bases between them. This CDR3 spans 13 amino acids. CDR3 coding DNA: TGTGCCAGCAGCCCGAGGGCAGGGGAAAAACTGTTTTTT. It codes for CASSPRAGEKLFF.

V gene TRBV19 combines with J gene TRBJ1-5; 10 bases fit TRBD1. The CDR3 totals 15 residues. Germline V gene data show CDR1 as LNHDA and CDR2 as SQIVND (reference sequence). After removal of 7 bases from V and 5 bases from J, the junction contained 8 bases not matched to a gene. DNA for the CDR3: TGTGCCAGTAAGGACAGGGGGAGCCTGTATCAGCCCCAGCATTTT. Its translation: CASKDRGSLYQPQHF.

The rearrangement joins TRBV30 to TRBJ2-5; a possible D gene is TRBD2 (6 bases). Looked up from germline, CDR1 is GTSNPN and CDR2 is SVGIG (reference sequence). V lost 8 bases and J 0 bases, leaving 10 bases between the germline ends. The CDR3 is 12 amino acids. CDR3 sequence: CAGGLNQETQYF. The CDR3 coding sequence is TGTGCCGGGGGACTTAACCAAGAGACCCAGTACTTC.

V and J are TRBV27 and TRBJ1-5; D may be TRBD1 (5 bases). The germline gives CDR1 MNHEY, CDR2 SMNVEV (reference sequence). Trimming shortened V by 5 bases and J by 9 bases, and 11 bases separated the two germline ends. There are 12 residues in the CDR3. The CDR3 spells CASSQYGGPQHF. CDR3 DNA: TGTGCCAGCAGTCAGTACGGGGGGCCCCAGCATTTT.

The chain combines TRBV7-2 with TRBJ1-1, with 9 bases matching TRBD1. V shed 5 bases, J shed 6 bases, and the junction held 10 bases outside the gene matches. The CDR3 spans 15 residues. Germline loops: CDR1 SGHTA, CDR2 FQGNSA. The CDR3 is CASSPGTGRRAEAFF. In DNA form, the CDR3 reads TGTGCCAGCAGCCCCGGGACAGGGAGAAGGGCTGAAGCTTTCTTT. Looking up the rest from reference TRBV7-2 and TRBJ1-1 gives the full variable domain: GAGVSQSPSNKVTEKGKDVELRCDPISGHTALYWYRQSLGQGLEFLIYFQGNSAPDKSGLPSDRFSAERTGGSVSTLTIQRTQQEDSAVYLCASSPGTGRRAEAFFGQGTRLTVV.

The CDR3 coding sequence is TGTGCCAGCAGCAGGGACCTTCGGAACACTGAAGCTTTCTTT. Translated: CASSRDLRNTEAFF. This chain links TRBV6-5 with TRBJ1-1; tentative D call: TRBD1 (5 bases). V was clipped by 6 bases and J by 1 base, with 12 bases between them. The length of the CDR3 is 14 residues. Germline V CDR1 and CDR2: MNHEY, SVGAGI.

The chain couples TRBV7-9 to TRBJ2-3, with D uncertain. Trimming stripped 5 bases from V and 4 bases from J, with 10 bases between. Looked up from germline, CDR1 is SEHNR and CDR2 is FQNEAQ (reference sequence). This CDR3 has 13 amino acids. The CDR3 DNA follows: TGTGCCAGCAGCCCGAGAGGCCCAGATACGCAGTATTTT. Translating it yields CASSPRGPDTQYF.

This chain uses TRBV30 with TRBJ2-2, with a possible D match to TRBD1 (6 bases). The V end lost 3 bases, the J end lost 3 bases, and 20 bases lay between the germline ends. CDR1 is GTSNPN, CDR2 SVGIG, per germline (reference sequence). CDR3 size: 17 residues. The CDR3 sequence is CAWRDRSKLGDTGELFF. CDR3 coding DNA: TGTGCCTGGAGGGACAGAAGTAAACTTGGCGACACCGGGGAGCTGTTTTTT.

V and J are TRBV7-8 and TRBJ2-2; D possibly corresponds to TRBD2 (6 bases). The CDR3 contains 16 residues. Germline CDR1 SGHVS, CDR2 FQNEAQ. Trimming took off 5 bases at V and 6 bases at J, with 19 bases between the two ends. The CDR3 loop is CASSPRRALFPGELFF. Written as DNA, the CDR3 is TGTGCCAGCAGCCCCAGGAGGGCCTTGTTCCCCGGGGAGCTGTTTTTT.

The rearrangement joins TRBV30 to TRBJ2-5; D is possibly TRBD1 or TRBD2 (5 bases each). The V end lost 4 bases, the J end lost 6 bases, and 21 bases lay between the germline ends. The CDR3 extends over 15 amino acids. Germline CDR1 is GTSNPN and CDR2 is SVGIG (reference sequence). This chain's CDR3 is CAWIVVNEGLKTQYF. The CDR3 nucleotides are TGTGCCTGGATTGTTGTTAACGAGGGGCTGAAGACCCAGTACTTC.

The CDR3: CASAKGSNEKLFF. As DNA, the CDR3 is TGTGCCAGCGCCAAGGGCAGTAATGAAAAACTGTTTTTT. The V and J genes are TRBV7-3 and TRBJ1-4; D is undetermined. V was cut by 8 bases and J by 4 bases, with 11 bases left in between. The germline gives CDR1 SGHTA, CDR2 FQGTGA. The CDR3 extends over 13 amino acids.

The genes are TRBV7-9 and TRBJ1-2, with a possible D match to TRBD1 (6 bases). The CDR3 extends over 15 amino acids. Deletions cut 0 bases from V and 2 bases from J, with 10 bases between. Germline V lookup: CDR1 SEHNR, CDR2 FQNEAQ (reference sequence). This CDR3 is CASSLAEGGNYGYTF. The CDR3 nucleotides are TGTGCCAGCAGCTTAGCTGAGGGGGGGAACTATGGCTACACCTTC.